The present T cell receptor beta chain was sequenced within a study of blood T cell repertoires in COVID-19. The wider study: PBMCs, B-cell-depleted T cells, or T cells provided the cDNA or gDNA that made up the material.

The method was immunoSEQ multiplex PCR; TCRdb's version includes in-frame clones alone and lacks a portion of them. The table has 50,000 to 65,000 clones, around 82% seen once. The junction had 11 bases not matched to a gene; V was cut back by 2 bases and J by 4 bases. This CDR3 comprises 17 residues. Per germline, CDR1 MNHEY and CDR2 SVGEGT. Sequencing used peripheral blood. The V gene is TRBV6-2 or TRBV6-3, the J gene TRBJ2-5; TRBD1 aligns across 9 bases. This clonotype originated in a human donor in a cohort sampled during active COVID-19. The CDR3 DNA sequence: TGTGCCAGCAGTTACGGGTCTCACAGGGGGCGGGGAGAGACCCAGTACTTC. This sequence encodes CASSYGSHRGRGETQYF.